The TCR beta chain described here comes from a study of identifying expanded T cells in peripheral blood (dated by TCRdb to 2018 to 2020). At the level of the whole study: Technical replicates were generated by sequencing separate aliquots of the same genomic DNA pool, with four replicates compared pairwise. Paper-wide results and their limitations: Variance in clone template counts between approximately 2-week samples significantly increased with total template count across all healthy donors. Across all healthy-donor time intervals, the beta-binomial model significantly cut both the number of clones called differentially abundant and the false-positive rate. It was expected by the authors that biological variance in healthy repertoires might increase further over much longer intervals, such as months to years. The binomial model flagged around 1.2 differentially abundant clones between technical replicates, compared with about 16.4 over around two weeks and 19 over around four weeks.

The immunoSEQ Assay, which uses bias-controlled multiplex PCR amplification of genomic DNA, was used to profile TCRbeta CDR3 regions. As for the original processing: The absolute abundance of each unique TCRbeta CDR3 region was quantified after sequences were collapsed and filtered. Differential abundance was tested with two models: a binomial (Fisher-equivalent) model and a beta-binomial model that adds time-dependent variance fitted from healthy donors. Clones with fewer than 5 combined templates were removed, and differential abundance was called for clones with a Benjamini-Hochberg FDR below 0.01. Beta-binomial variance was modeled as a function of total template count across the two samples using the form v = (b*log(k)+a)^2. TCRdb stores this immuneACCESS table with in-frame sequences only. Part of the clones is absent; in the studies checked, under half of the shortfall reflects unresolved V genes, and no reason is known for the rest. V and J calls and clone size follow that table, whereas D and trimming were derived from the DNA. Present in this sample are around 90,000 clones, around 89% of which were seen just once. The ten largest clones take up 4% of the sample.

Looking up the germline V gene yields CDR1 SGHTA and CDR2 FQGNSA. V is pruned by 5 bases and J by 2 bases, leaving 13 bases of the junction without a gene match. The CDR3 contains 18 residues, cysteine and phenylalanine counted. The kept DNA is CDR3 alone, 54 bases in frame from the first base. During the collection period, no infections or other immune events were recorded for the healthy donors. Time-dependent variance in a beta-binomial model of T-cell clone differential abundance was calibrated using healthy-donor blood repertoires as a training cohort. There were ten or so healthy donors in the training cohort, of whom 3 were female and 7 were male. Donor ages ranged from about 29 to 65 years, with an average of around 45 years. Whole blood was collected from each healthy donor at three time points spaced 2 to 3 weeks apart and obtained from a commercial supplier. For immunosequencing, genomic DNA was extracted from whole blood that had not been sorted.

Worth noting for this clone: The clone's antigen remains unknown. Nothing much larger sits one base from this clone, and base qualities are not available.

This chain joins TRBV7-2 to TRBJ2-1, with 9 bases aligning to TRBD2. The clonotype comes from a person between 18 and 69 years old in good health. The material sequenced was blood. The nucleotide sequence reads as follows: TGTGCCAGCAGCCTCAGATCACTAGCGGGCCAAACCTACAATGAGCAGTTCTTC. The translation is CASSLRSLAGQTYNEQFF.